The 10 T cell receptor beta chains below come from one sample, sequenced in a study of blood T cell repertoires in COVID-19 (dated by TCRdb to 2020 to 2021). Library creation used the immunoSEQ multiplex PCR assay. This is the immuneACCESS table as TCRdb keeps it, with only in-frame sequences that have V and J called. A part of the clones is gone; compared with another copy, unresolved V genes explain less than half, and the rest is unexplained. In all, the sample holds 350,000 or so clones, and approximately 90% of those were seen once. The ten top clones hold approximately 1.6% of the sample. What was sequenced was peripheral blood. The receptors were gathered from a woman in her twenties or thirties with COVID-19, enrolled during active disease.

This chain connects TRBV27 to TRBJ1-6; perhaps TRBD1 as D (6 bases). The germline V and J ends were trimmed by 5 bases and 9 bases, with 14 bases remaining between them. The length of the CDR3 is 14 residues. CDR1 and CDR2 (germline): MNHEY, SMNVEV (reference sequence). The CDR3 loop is CASSPTGFGSPLHF. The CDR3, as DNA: TGTGCCAGCAGTCCAACAGGGTTTGGTTCACCCCTCCACTTT.

The CDR3 nucleotides read TGTGCCAGCAGTTTGCGGGGTACGCAGTATTTT. This codes for CASSLRGTQYF. The rearrangement joins TRBV25-1 to TRBJ2-3; D is possibly TRBD2 (6 bases). CDR3 length: 11 residues. V dropped 5 bases and J dropped 8 bases, with 8 bases sitting between them. CDR1 and CDR2 (germline): MGHDK, SYGVNS. The entire variable domain, with the rest obtained from reference TRBV25-1 and TRBJ2-3, is as follows: EADIYQTPRYLVIGTGKKITLECSQTMGHDKMYWYQQDPGMELHLIHYSYGVNSTEKGDLSSESTVSRIRTEHFPLTLESARPSHTSQYLCASSLRGTQYFGPGTRLTVL.

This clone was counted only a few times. The CDR3 here is CASSTRQGLSYTF. In DNA form, the CDR3 reads TGTGCCAGCAGCACCCGACAGGGGCTGAGCTACACCTTC. The rearrangement joins TRBV13 to TRBJ1-2; TRBD1 agrees at 8 bases. Trimming took 5 bases from V and 9 from J; bases not matched to a gene: 8. Per germline, CDR1 PRHDT and CDR2 FYEKMQ (reference sequence). This CDR3 is 13 amino acids long.

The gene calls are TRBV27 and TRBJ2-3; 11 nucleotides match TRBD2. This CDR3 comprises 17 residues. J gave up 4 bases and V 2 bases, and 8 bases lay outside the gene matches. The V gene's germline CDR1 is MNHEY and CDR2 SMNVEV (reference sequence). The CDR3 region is CASSLRSSGGLSDTQYF. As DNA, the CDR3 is TGTGCCAGCAGTTTACGCTCTAGCGGGGGGCTCTCAGATACGCAGTATTTT.

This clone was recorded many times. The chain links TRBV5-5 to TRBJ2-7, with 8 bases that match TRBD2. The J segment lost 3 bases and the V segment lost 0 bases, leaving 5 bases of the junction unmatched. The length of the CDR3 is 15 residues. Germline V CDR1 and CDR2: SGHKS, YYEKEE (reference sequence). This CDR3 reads CASSLGLAGLYEQYV. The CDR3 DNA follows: TGTGCCAGCAGCTTGGGTCTAGCGGGTCTCTACGAGCAGTACGTC.

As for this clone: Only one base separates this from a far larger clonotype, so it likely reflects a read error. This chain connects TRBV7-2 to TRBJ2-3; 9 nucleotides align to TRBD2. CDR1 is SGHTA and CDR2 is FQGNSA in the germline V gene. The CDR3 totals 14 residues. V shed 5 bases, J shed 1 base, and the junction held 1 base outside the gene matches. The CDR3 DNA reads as TGTGCCAGCAGCGAGCGGGGGGGCACAGATACGCAGTATTTT. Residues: CASSERGGTDTQYF. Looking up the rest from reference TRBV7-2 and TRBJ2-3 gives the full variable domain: GAGVSQSPSNKVTEKGKDVELRCDPISGHTALYWYRQSLGQGLEFLIYFQGNSAPDKSGLPSDRFSAERTGGSVSTLTIQRTQQEDSAVYLCASSERGGTDTQYFGPGTRLTVL.

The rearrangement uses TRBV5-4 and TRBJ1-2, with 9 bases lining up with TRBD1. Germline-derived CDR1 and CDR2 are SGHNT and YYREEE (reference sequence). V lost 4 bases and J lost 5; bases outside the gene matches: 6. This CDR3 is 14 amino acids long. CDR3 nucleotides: TGTGCCAGCAGCCAGGGACAGGGCTTATATGGCTACACCTTC. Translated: CASSQGQGLYGYTF.

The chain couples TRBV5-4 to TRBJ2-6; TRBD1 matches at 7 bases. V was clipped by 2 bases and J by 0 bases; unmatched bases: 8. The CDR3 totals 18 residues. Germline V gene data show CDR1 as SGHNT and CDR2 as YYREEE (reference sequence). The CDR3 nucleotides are TGTGCCAGCAGCTTCGCACAGGGGCCCAACTCTGGGGCCAACGTCCTGACTTTC. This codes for CASSFAQGPNSGANVLTF.

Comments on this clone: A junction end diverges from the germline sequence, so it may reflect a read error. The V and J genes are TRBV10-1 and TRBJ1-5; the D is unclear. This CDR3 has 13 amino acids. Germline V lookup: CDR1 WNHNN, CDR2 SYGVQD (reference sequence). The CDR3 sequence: CASSGGSDQPQHF. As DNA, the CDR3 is TGCGCCAGCAGTGGTGGTAGCGATCAGCCCCAGCATTTT.

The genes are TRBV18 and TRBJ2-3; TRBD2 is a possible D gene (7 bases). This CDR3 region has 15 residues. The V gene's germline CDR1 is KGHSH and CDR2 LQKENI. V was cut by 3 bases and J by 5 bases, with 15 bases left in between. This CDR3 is CASSPGTGGRDTQYF. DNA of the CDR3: TGTGCCAGCTCACCGGGCACCGGGGGGCGAGATACGCAGTATTTT.